These 29 T cell receptor beta chains share one sample of origin, sequenced in a study of blood T cell repertoires in COVID-19. Generated by immunoSEQ multiplex PCR, the TCRdb table keeps only in-frame clones and is missing some. The profile shows about 230,000 clones, roughly 85% of them singletons. Source material: peripheral blood. The receptor set was obtained from a man aged 50-59 years with COVID-19, enrolled during active disease.

This clone was detected only a few times. This chain connects TRBV12-5 to TRBJ1-5; possibly TRBD1 for D (5 bases). This CDR3 spans 12 amino acids. Per the germline V gene, CDR1 is LGHNT and CDR2 is FRNRAP. CDR3 region: CHTEGRFQPQHF. The CDR3, as DNA: TGTCATACGGAGGGGCGGTTTCAGCCCCAGCATTTT.

This clone was picked up one time. The rearrangement uses TRBV10-2 and TRBJ1-2, with D perhaps TRBD1 (5 bases). There are 12 residues in the CDR3. Germline assignment: CDR1 WSHSY and CDR2 SAAADI. Trimming removed 7 bases at V and 2 bases at J, with 8 bases between. The CDR3 DNA reads TGCGCCAGCACGCGGGGCAACTATGGCTACACCTTC. Translating gives CASTRGNYGYTF.

The genes are TRBV5-1 and TRBJ2-5, with 11 bases matching TRBD1. The CDR3 is 15 amino acids. Germline trimming cut 2 bases from V and 5 bases from J; bases unmatched to any gene: 5. Germline V gene sequence: CDR1 SGHRS, CDR2 YFSETQ. The CDR3 nucleotides read TGCGCCAGCAGCTTTTGGACAGGGGGCCGCGAGACCCAGTACTTC. This translates into CASSFWTGGRETQYF.

The V call is TRBV6-6, the J call TRBJ2-1, with 11 bases identical to TRBD1. This CDR3 comprises 13 residues. The ends lost 2 bases at V and 13 bases at J; junction bases unmatched: 4. Germline V gives CDR1 MNHNY, CDR2 SVGAGI (reference sequence). The CDR3 region is CASSYGRTGGQFF. The CDR3 DNA sequence: TGTGCCAGCAGTTACGGGCGGACAGGGGGCCAGTTCTTC.

This chain connects TRBV29-1 to TRBJ2-1; TRBD1 matches 7 bases. V lost 3 bases and J lost 6; bases outside the gene matches: 11. The CDR3 has 15 amino acids. Germline V CDR1 and CDR2: SQVTM, ANQGSEA. The CDR3 bases are TGCAGCGTTGACTTTACGAACAGGGGTGGCAATGAGCAGTTCTTC. Protein product: CSVDFTNRGGNEQFF.

This chain links TRBV5-1 with TRBJ1-2; 7 nucleotides agree with TRBD1. Trimming took 4 bases from V and 1 from J; bases not matched to a gene: 1. CDR1 is SGHRS, CDR2 YFSETQ, per germline. This CDR3 is 13 amino acids long. In DNA, the CDR3 is TGCGCCAGCAGCGGGGACAGTAACTATGGCTACACCTTC. Its translation is CASSGDSNYGYTF.

J is TRBJ2-5 and V is TRBV5-4, with TRBD1 as a possible D gene (5 bases). Germline lookup yields CDR1 SGHNT and CDR2 YYREEE (reference sequence). Trimming pared 0 bases from V and 4 bases from J, leaving 10 bases between. The CDR3 has 14 residues. As DNA, the CDR3 is TGTGCCAGCAGCTTGGATCGGCAGGGAGAGACCCAGTACTTC. Protein product: CASSLDRQGETQYF.

The CDR3 DNA reads as TGTGCCAGCAGGTCGGGCGGCGGGGGGGCCGCCGGGGAGCTGTTTTTT. Protein product: CASRSGGGGAAGELFF. This chain links TRBV28 with TRBJ2-2; 9 nucleotides align to TRBD2. V lost 6 bases to trimming and J lost 6 bases; unmatched junction nucleotides: 11. This CDR3 spans 16 amino acids. The germline CDR1 and CDR2 sequences are MDHEN and SYDVKM. Based on the CDR3 plus reference TRBV28 and TRBJ2-2, the full variable domain is DVKVTQSSRYLVKRTGEKVFLECVQDMDHENMFWYRQDPGLGLRLIYFSYDVKMKEKGDIPEGYSVSREKKERFSLILESASTNQTSMYLCASRSGGGGAAGELFFGEGSRLTVL.

The V call is TRBV19, the J call TRBJ1-5, with TRBD1 as a possible D gene (6 bases). Germline values: CDR1 LNHDA, CDR2 SQIVND (reference sequence). The V and J ends lost 4 bases and 2 bases respectively, with 12 bases between them. This CDR3 contains 15 residues. As DNA, the CDR3 is TGTGCCAGTAGTAGGACAGAGCCCGGCAATCAGCCCCAGCATTTT. Translating gives CASSRTEPGNQPQHF.

J is TRBJ2-5 and V is TRBV24-1; 7 positions agree with TRBD1. Germline values: CDR1 KGHDR, CDR2 SFDVKD. The CDR3 covers 16 residues. The trim removed 5 bases at V and 2 bases at J, leaving 10 bases unmatched. The CDR3 region has the DNA TGTGCCACCAGTGGTGTTCCCGGGACAGCTCAAGAGACCCAGTACTTC. It is translated as CATSGVPGTAQETQYF.

The chain carries TRBV15 and TRBJ2-2; 9 bases line up with TRBD1. The CDR3 has 17 amino acids. Germline V gene sequence: CDR1 LNHNV, CDR2 YYDKDF (reference sequence). Trimming removed 1 base from V and 6 bases from J; junction bases left unmatched: 9. The CDR3 DNA sequence: TGTGCCACCAGCAGAGGGACAGGGGCGCTCGTTTCCGGGGAGCTGTTTTTT. It specifies CATSRGTGALVSGELFF.

The chain recombines TRBV15 with TRBJ1-4; D remains ambiguous. This CDR3 is 13 amino acids long. V was shortened by 2 bases and J by 3 bases, with 4 bases between the two germline ends. CDR1 LNHNV and CDR2 YYDKDF come from the germline V gene (reference sequence). CDR3 bases: TGTGCCACCAGCAGAAGAGCTAATGAAAAACTGTTTTTT. It specifies CATSRRANEKLFF.

This sequence joins TRBV27 and TRBJ1-1; 9 bases are a match to TRBD1. The ends lost 6 bases at V and 1 base at J; junction bases unmatched: 3. The CDR3 length is 14 residues. CDR1 is MNHEY, CDR2 SMNVEV, per germline (reference sequence). CDR3 DNA sequence: TGTGCCAGCAGACTACAGGGGGCGAACACTGAAGCTTTCTTT. Protein: CASRLQGANTEAFF.

This clone was detected only once. The chain uses TRBV2 and TRBJ2-1, with 8 positions matching TRBD2. Germline V gene lookup returns CDR1 SNHLY and CDR2 FYNNEI. CDR3 length equals 15 residues. V lost 3 bases, J lost 6 bases, and 7 bases stayed unmatched. CDR3 coding DNA: TGTGCCAGCAGTGACCGGCGGGGGGTGCCCAATGAGCAGTTCTTC. Translation gives CASSDRRGVPNEQFF.

The gene calls are TRBV7-2 and TRBJ2-2; TRBD1 might be the D (5 bases). This CDR3 comprises 15 residues. Between the trimmed V and J ends, which lost 2 bases and 1 base, there was a span of 8 bases. Per germline, CDR1 SGHTA and CDR2 FQGNSA. CDR3 coding DNA: TGTGCCAGCAGCTTACTCGGACAGAACACCGGGGAGCTGTTTTTT. Protein: CASSLLGQNTGELFF. Using reference TRBV7-2 and TRBJ2-2 for the parts outside the CDR3, the full variable domain is GAGVSQSPSNKVTEKGKDVELRCDPISGHTALYWYRQSLGQGLEFLIYFQGNSAPDKSGLPSDRFSAERTGGSVSTLTIQRTQQEDSAVYLCASSLLGQNTGELFFGEGSRLTVL.

The chain uses TRBV5-1 and TRBJ2-3; D gene ambiguous. Germline loops: CDR1 SGHRS, CDR2 YFSETQ. V lost 8 bases, J lost 0 bases, and 13 bases lay in between. This CDR3 region has 14 residues. Written as DNA, the CDR3 is TGCGCCAGTTCAGACACATCTAGCACAGATACGCAGTATTTT. Its translation: CASSDTSSTDTQYF.

J is TRBJ2-7 and V is TRBV7-6; TRBD1 agrees at 11 bases. V gave up 5 bases and J gave up 4 bases; unmatched junction bases: 7. The CDR3 is made up of 15 amino acids. In germline, CDR1 is SGHVS, CDR2 FNYEAQ. The CDR3 loop reads CASSQGQGARYEQYF. The CDR3 DNA is TGTGCCAGCAGCCAAGGACAGGGGGCTAGGTACGAGCAGTACTTC.

This clone appeared once. The gene calls are TRBV6-2 or TRBV6-3 and TRBJ1-4, with no clear D. CDR3 length equals 14 residues. V gave up 4 bases and J gave up 5 bases, with 11 bases separating them. In germline, CDR1 is MNHEY, CDR2 SVGEGT. CDR3 sequence reads: CASSSQALNEKLFF. CDR3 nucleotides: TGTGCCAGCAGTTCTCAGGCCCTGAATGAAAAACTGTTTTTT.

This sequence joins TRBV19 and TRBJ1-4; a weak D match, TRBD1 (5 bases). Trimming removed 3 bases at V and 7 bases at J, with 18 bases between. CDR3 length equals 16 residues. Germline CDR1 reads LNHDA; CDR2 reads SQIVND (reference sequence). The chain's CDR3 is CASSILGQGQGEKLFF. The CDR3 region has the DNA TGTGCCAGTAGTATTTTGGGCCAGGGCCAAGGTGAAAAACTGTTTTTT.

The chain carries TRBV3-1 (or the pseudogene TRBV3-2) and TRBJ2-1; 16 bases line up with TRBD2. The V gene end was trimmed by 3 bases and the J gene end by 6 bases; junction bases not matched to a gene: 8. This CDR3 has 18 amino acids. CDR1 is LGHDT, CDR2 YNNKEL, per germline (reference sequence). CDR3 bases: TGTGCCAGCAGCCACCCGGGGACTAGCGGGGGGGCCGGCAATGAGCAGTTCTTC. Its protein is CASSHPGTSGGAGNEQFF.

The rearrangement joins TRBV7-3 to TRBJ1-6; 9 bases match TRBD1. Per the germline V gene, CDR1 is SGHTA and CDR2 is FQGTGA. The V gene end was trimmed by 6 bases and the J gene end by 8 bases; junction bases not matched to a gene: 5. The CDR3 length is 14 residues. The CDR3 loop is CASSSGTGHSPLHF. In nucleotides, the CDR3 is TGTGCCAGCAGTTCCGGGACAGGGCATTCACCCCTCCACTTT. The complete variable domain, with remaining parts taken from reference TRBV7-3 and TRBJ1-6, reads GAGVSQTPSNKVTEKGKYVELRCDPISGHTALYWYRQSLGQGPEFLIYFQGTGAADDSGLPNDRFFAVRPEGSVSTLKIQRTERGDSAVYLCASSSGTGHSPLHFGNGTRLTVT.

V is TRBV20-1 and J is TRBJ2-4, with a possible D match to TRBD1 (6 bases). There are 13 residues in the CDR3. The germline gives CDR1 DFQATT, CDR2 SNEGSKA (reference sequence). V was shortened by 3 bases and J by 2 bases, with 8 bases between the two germline ends. The CDR3 DNA is TGCAGTGCTAGTGGGGGCCCCAAAAACATTCAGTACTTC. Protein: CSASGGPKNIQYF.

This clone showed up just a few times. J is TRBJ1-2 and V is TRBV10-3; TRBD1 matches 9 bases. The ends lost 11 bases at V and 5 bases at J; junction bases unmatched: 12. CDR1 ENHRY and CDR2 SYGVKD come from the germline V gene. CDR3 length equals 14 residues. CDR3 DNA sequence: TGTGCCCTAGGCTCCGGACAGGGGAAATATGGCTACACCTTC. This encodes CALGSGQGKYGYTF.

The chain couples TRBV5-4 to TRBJ1-2; 7 bases match TRBD1. From germline, CDR1 is SGHNT and CDR2 YYREEE (reference sequence). The CDR3 spans 18 residues. With V trimmed by 4 bases and J by 2 bases, 17 bases remained unmatched. The CDR3 region is CASSLGGRWDRLNYGYTF. The CDR3 DNA reads TGTGCCAGCAGCCTGGGGGGAAGGTGGGACAGACTAAACTATGGCTACACCTTC.

This clone has a handful of counts. The V and J genes are TRBV18 and TRBJ1-5; 8 nucleotides match TRBD1. Germline CDR1 and CDR2: KGHSH and LQKENI. V was clipped by 4 bases and J by 8 bases; unmatched bases: 10. The CDR3 covers 15 residues. The CDR3 DNA follows: TGTGCCAGCTCACGGGACAGGCCCTACGAGGAGCCCCAGCATTTT. This encodes CASSRDRPYEEPQHF. The full variable domain, completed using reference TRBV18 and TRBJ1-5, is NAGVMQNPRHLVRRRGQEARLRCSPMKGHSHVYWYRQLPEEGLKFMVYLQKENIIDESGMPKERFSAEFPKEGPSILRIQQVVRGDSAAYFCASSRDRPYEEPQHFGDGTRLSIL.

This chain connects TRBV11-2 to TRBJ2-2; D unclear. V was pared by 0 bases and J by 4 bases, with 6 bases between. This CDR3 spans 14 amino acids. Germline CDR1 SGHAT, CDR2 FQNNGV. In DNA, the CDR3 is TGTGCCAGCAGCTTAGACGTCTTCACCGGGGAGCTGTTTTTT. Amino acid sequence: CASSLDVFTGELFF. The whole variable domain, filled in from reference TRBV11-2 and TRBJ2-2, reads EAGVAQSPRYKIIEKRQSVAFWCNPISGHATLYWYQQILGQGPKLLIQFQNNGVVDDSQLPKDRFSAERLKGVDSTLKIQPAKLEDSAVYLCASSLDVFTGELFFGEGSRLTVL.

V gene TRBV7-3 combines with J gene TRBJ2-1; a weak D match, TRBD1 (5 bases). With 1 base removed from V and 9 bases from J, the gap between germline ends came to 13 bases. The CDR3 is 14 amino acids. Germline lookup yields CDR1 SGHTA and CDR2 FQGTGA. DNA of the CDR3: TGTGCCAGCAGCTTAAAGCAGGGCATTGGTGAGCAGTTCTTC. It specifies CASSLKQGIGEQFF.

The V and J genes are TRBV7-3 and TRBJ2-7; weak D call: TRBD1 (7 bases). Per germline, CDR1 SGHTA and CDR2 FQGTGA. The CDR3 covers 13 residues. V was cut by 5 bases and J by 6 bases, with 14 bases left in between. CDR3 sequence reads: CASSATGRGEQYF. CDR3 nucleotide sequence: TGTGCCAGCAGCGCGACAGGGCGGGGCGAGCAGTACTTC.

The chain uses TRBV2 and TRBJ2-5; no definite D call. The germline V gene has CDR1 SNHLY and CDR2 FYNNEI. The CDR3 has 12 residues. V was trimmed by 0 bases and J by 5 bases, leaving 4 bases between them. The CDR3 protein is CASSEARETQYF. Written as DNA, the CDR3 is TGTGCCAGCAGTGAAGCGCGGGAGACCCAGTACTTC.